Listed below are T cell receptor beta chains from one sample, sequenced in a study of T-cell reconstitution after alpha-beta-depleted transplantation in children. TCRdb analysed the PCR reads with MiXCR anew, one entry per CDR3 protein. The profile shows a few hundred thousand distinct CDR3 sequences, approximately 30% of them singletons. The source was PBMCs, collected before TCRalphabeta/CD19-depleted stem cell transplant. The receptors here all came from a boy in the first two years of life with Wiskott-Aldrich syndrome, due to receive a stem cell transplant. Both conserved end residues are part of each CDR3. Each record gives: V gene, D gene, J gene, clone size, CDR3 protein, CDR3 DNA. The D gene is left open where the match is weak. The size field is filled for only some rows; it gives once, few, many or a size class.

>TRBV20-1|.|TRBJ2-5|few
CSARPAATQETQYF
TGCAGTGCCCGCCCAGCGGCAACCCAAGAGACCCAGTACTTC
>TRBV5-1|.|TRBJ2-2|.
CASSFTADTGELFF
TGCGCCAGCAGCTTCACGGCGGATACCGGGGAGCTGTTTTTT
>TRBV10-3|.|TRBJ2-3|.
CAISEGAGAYTDTQYF
TGTGCCATCAGCGAGGGAGCCGGGGCCTACACAGATACGCAGTATTTT
>TRBV20-1|.|TRBJ1-2|few
CSARDRRASNYGYTF
TGCAGTGCTAGAGATCGTCGAGCCTCTAACTATGGCTACACCTTC
>TRBV12-3/TRBV12-4|TRBD1|TRBJ1-5|few
CASSPQTGNMQPQHF
TGTGCCAGCAGTCCCCAGACAGGGAATATGCAGCCCCAGCATTTT
>TRBV29-1|TRBD1|TRBJ2-1|.
CSGEGTESYNEQFF
TGCAGCGGCGAAGGGACAGAATCCTACAATGAGCAGTTCTTC
>TRBV24-1|TRBD1|TRBJ2-5|many
CATSDLRDRGSQETQYF
TGTGCCACCAGTGATTTGCGGGACAGGGGGTCCCAAGAGACCCAGTACTTC
>TRBV5-1|.|TRBJ2-5|few
CASSLTLLETQYF
TGCGCCAGCAGCTTGACTCTGTTAGAGACCCAGTACTTC
>TRBV5-1|.|TRBJ2-7|once
CASSPRATGDSYEQYF
TGCGCCAGCAGCCCACGGGCGACGGGGGACTCCTACGAGCAGTACTTC
>TRBV5-1|TRBD2|TRBJ2-1|few
CASSLVGTTRWFNEQFF
TGCGCCAGCAGCTTGGTTGGGACTACAAGGTGGTTCAATGAGCAGTTCTTC
>TRBV6-5|.|TRBJ2-6|.
CASSYSSDLAGANVLTF
TGTGCCAGCAGTTACTCGAGTGATTTGGCTGGGGCCAACGTCCTGACTTTC
>TRBV27|TRBD1|TRBJ2-7|.
CASSPLGQAGEQYF
TGTGCCAGCAGTCCCTTGGGACAGGCTGGAGAGCAGTACTTC
>TRBV30|.|TRBJ1-1|.
CAWVVAGKNPEAFF
TGTGCCTGGGTGGTTGCAGGGAAAAATCCTGAAGCTTTCTTT
>TRBV13|TRBD1|TRBJ2-2|.
CASSLDILGGFTGELFF
TGTGCCAGCAGCTTAGACATCCTAGGGGGCTTCACCGGGGAGCTGTTTTTT
>TRBV29-1|.|TRBJ2-3|.
CSVSDGTDTQYF
TGCAGCGTTTCAGACGGCACAGATACGCAGTATTTT
>TRBV5-1|TRBD2|TRBJ2-5|few
CASSRYQREGETQYF
TGCGCCAGCAGCCGCTACCAGCGGGAGGGCGAGACCCAGTACTTC
>TRBV7-2|.|TRBJ1-4|.
CASSLEGYYEKLFF
TGTGCCAGCAGCTTAGAGGGGTATTATGAAAAACTGTTTTTT
>TRBV20-1|TRBD2|TRBJ2-7|few
CSASVASGRYEQYF
TGCAGTGCTAGTGTCGCTAGCGGGAGATACGAGCAGTACTTC
>TRBV27|TRBD2|TRBJ2-1|.
CASSSLSGGGSYNEQFF
TGTGCCAGCAGTTCTCTTAGCGGGGGGGGTTCCTACAATGAGCAGTTCTTC
>TRBV11-1|TRBD2|TRBJ2-3|few
CASIGTVGLAGTTDTQYF
TGTGCCAGCATCGGGACAGTTGGACTAGCGGGAACCACAGATACGCAGTATTTT
>TRBV19|.|TRBJ2-1|.
CASRPESGNEQFF
TGTGCCAGTAGACCAGAAAGCGGCAATGAGCAGTTCTTC
>TRBV27|.|TRBJ2-7|few
CASRRTAGEQYF
TGTGCCAGCAGGAGGACGGCGGGGGAGCAGTACTTC
>TRBV5-1|TRBD2|TRBJ2-1|many
CASSLVSGAAYNEQFF
TGCGCCAGCAGCTTGGTTAGCGGGGCTGCCTACAATGAGCAGTTCTTC
>TRBV5-1|TRBD2|TRBJ2-5|.
CASSLFGLAGGYLWETQYF
TGCGCCAGCAGCTTGTTCGGACTAGCGGGAGGATACCTTTGGGAGACCCAGTACTTC
>TRBV15|.|TRBJ2-7|.
CATSRSTKAGRTRGQYF
TGTGCCACCAGCAGGTCTACAAAGGCCGGGCGAACCCGCGGGCAGTACTTC
>TRBV12-3/TRBV12-4|.|TRBJ1-1|few
CASSLALLPNTEAFF
TGTGCCAGCAGTTTAGCGCTGCTCCCGAACACTGAAGCTTTCTTT
>TRBV27|TRBD1|TRBJ2-5|.
CASSSYRGQETQYF
TGTGCCAGCAGTTCATACAGGGGGCAAGAGACCCAGTACTTC
>TRBV28|.|TRBJ2-7|.
CASRGGRPYEQYF
TGTGCCAGCAGGGGTGGCAGACCATACGAGCAGTACTTC
>TRBV19|.|TRBJ2-7|.
CASSIAGDTKYF
TGTGCCAGTAGTATAGCGGGAGATACGAAGTACTTC
>TRBV7-2|TRBD2|TRBJ2-4|.
CASSFRLAGDIQYF
TGTGCCAGCAGCTTTAGACTAGCGGGAGACATTCAGTACTTC
>TRBV29-1|TRBD2|TRBJ2-7|.
CSVDIGLAGSTYEQYF
TGCAGCGTTGATATTGGGCTAGCGGGAAGCACCTACGAGCAGTACTTC
>TRBV19|.|TRBJ1-2|.
CATSVQGRYGYTF
TGTGCCACCTCAGTACAGGGCCGCTATGGCTACACCTTC
>TRBV20-1|.|TRBJ1-2|.
CSARGTANYGYTF
TGCAGTGCTAGAGGGACAGCTAACTATGGCTACACCTTC
>TRBV2|TRBD2|TRBJ2-1|.
CASRSLLGEGTYNEQFF
TGTGCCAGCAGGAGCCTTTTGGGGGAGGGCACCTACAATGAGCAGTTCTTC
>TRBV12-3/TRBV12-4|.|TRBJ2-5|.
CATSFRNRETQYF
TGTGCCACCAGCTTTCGGAATCGGGAGACCCAGTACTTC
>TRBV5-6|TRBD2|TRBJ2-2|.
CASSLRLAGVFTGELFF
TGTGCCAGCAGCTTACGACTAGCGGGAGTGTTCACCGGGGAGCTGTTTTTT
>TRBV27|.|TRBJ2-7|.
CASSTRQKTYEQYF
TGTGCCAGCAGTACTCGACAGAAGACCTACGAGCAGTACTTC
>TRBV6-5|TRBD1|TRBJ1-5|.
CASSYFGQGRYQPQHF
TGTGCCAGCAGTTACTTCGGACAGGGGCGATATCAGCCCCAGCATTTT
>TRBV9|TRBD2|TRBJ2-1|.
CASSVELAAFNEQFF
TGTGCCAGCAGCGTAGAACTAGCGGCATTCAATGAGCAGTTCTTC
>TRBV5-1|TRBD2|TRBJ2-1|.
CASSKEGPSGSYNEQFF
TGCGCCAGCAGCAAGGAGGGGCCTAGCGGCTCCTACAATGAGCAGTTCTTC
>TRBV27|.|TRBJ2-1|.
CASSRRTGYPYNEQFF
TGTGCCAGCAGTCGTCGGACGGGATACCCATACAATGAGCAGTTCTTC
>TRBV5-1|TRBD2|TRBJ2-5|few
CASSPFAGGSQETQYF
TGCGCCAGCAGCCCCTTTGCGGGAGGGAGCCAAGAGACCCAGTACTTC
>TRBV3-1|.|TRBJ1-2|.
CASSPQDTYGYTF
TGTGCCAGCAGCCCACAGGACACCTATGGCTACACCTTC
>TRBV5-1|TRBD2|TRBJ2-7|few
CASSPSGVYEQYF
TGCGCCAGCAGCCCTAGCGGAGTTTACGAGCAGTACTTC
>TRBV5-1|TRBD2|TRBJ2-2|.
CASSLQGLGLVDTGELFF
TGCGCCAGCAGCTTGCAGGGTTTGGGACTAGTCGACACCGGGGAGCTGTTTTTT
>TRBV27|.|TRBJ2-4|.
CASSSDPRAKNIQYF
TGTGCCAGCAGTTCGGACCCTCGCGCCAAAAACATTCAGTACTTC
>TRBV5-1|.|TRBJ2-3|few
CASSPLAQVDTQYF
TGCGCCAGCAGCCCCTTAGCGCAAGTCGATACGCAGTATTTT
>TRBV12-3/TRBV12-4|.|TRBJ2-7|.
CASSFRDGAYEQYF
TGTGCCAGCAGTTTCCGGGACGGAGCCTACGAGCAGTACTTC
>TRBV12-3/TRBV12-4|.|TRBJ2-5|few
CASSLMSVETQYF
TGTGCCAGCAGTTTGATGAGTGTGGAGACCCAGTACTTC
>TRBV20-1|.|TRBJ2-3|few
CSEGGSGTLTDTQYF
TGCAGTGAAGGTGGTTCGGGGACTCTCACAGATACGCAGTATTTT